This T cell receptor (beta chain) was captured by sequencing in a study of blood T cell repertoires in COVID-19. This clone has only one observation. Sequencing was performed with immunoSEQ multiplex PCR; in TCRdb, only in-frame clones are kept and a portion is missing. The sample records 150,000 to 160,000 clones, 83% being singletons. The germline V gene has CDR1 MNHEY and CDR2 SVGAGI. The CDR3 extends over 14 amino acids. V was cut by 6 bases and J by 0 bases, with 9 bases left in between. Seattle enrolled patients during active infection and tracked them longitudinally. The origin of this receptor is a woman aged 60-75 years with COVID-19, enrolled during active disease. The sequencing sample was made of peripheral blood. The genes are TRBV6-5 and TRBJ1-3; no reliable D call. The CDR3 DNA reads TGTGCCAGCAGGATACAAAGCTCTGGAAACACCATATATTTT. This codes for CASRIQSSGNTIYF.